This T cell receptor beta chain was sequenced for a study of vaccination and CD4 T cells after COVID-19 (dated by TCRdb to between 2020 and 2023). Background for the entire study: Convalescent patients had a positive SARS-CoV-2 result on nasal swab PCR, and of these patients, 8 or 9 had mild disease and one had severe disease. The convalescent cohort included six males and four females, with two Hispanic individuals, seven Caucasians, two Asians and one multiracial person. Each participant got two doses of either the Pfizer-BioNTech BNT162b2 vaccine (n=8) or the Moderna mRNA-1273 vaccine (n=2). Post-COVID blood samples were collected from convalescent patients a median of around 100 days after diagnosis, with a range of about 30 to 161 days. Post-vaccine blood samples were obtained a median of around 67 days after the second vaccine dose, with a range of about 13 to 241 days. Culture stimuli were overlapping spike peptide pools from SARS-CoV-2 and from the common cold coronaviruses HCoV-NL63, HCoV-OC43 and HCoV-229E. Control cultures received a CEFX viral epitope pool as the positive control, an HIV-1 Nef peptide pool as the negative control, or no peptide. In around 10 COVID-19 convalescent patients and a few infection-naive healthy vaccine recipients, researchers compared the spike-specific CD4+ TCR repertoire from before mRNA vaccination with the repertoire from after.

Via the germline V gene, CDR1 is SNHLY and CDR2 FYNNEI. Trimming removed 6 bases from V and 2 bases from J; the gene matches leave 5 bases unexplained. There are 15 amino acids in the CDR3, from cysteine to phenylalanine inclusive. Of all the DNA, just the CDR3 is kept, 45 bases in frame from base 1. The library was produced with PCR. DNA from cultured CD4+ T cells was subjected to TCR sequencing with the Oncomine TCR Beta short-read assay at the Johns Hopkins FTIC core. The QIAamp micro DNA kit was used to extract genomic DNA from the cultured CD4+ T cells. Oncomine TCR Beta libraries from cultured CD4+ T cells were pooled with unique dual indexes and sequenced on an Illumina iSeq 100. Concerning the study's data processing: Non-productive sequences were removed, and CDR3s not starting with C, not ending with F or W, or shorter than 7 amino acids were discarded. Antigen-specific clonotypes were identified using the MANAFEST web application through comparison of peptide-stimulated wells with reference and other culture wells. For a clone to be called positive, the clone needed an FDR below 0.05, an odds ratio above 5, and a productive frequency above 0.1% in at least two of three replicate wells. Cross-reactive clonotypes were defined as significantly expanded in both SARS-CoV-2 spike wells and at least one common cold coronavirus spike condition. Similarity between CDR3 sequences was evaluated in R version 3.6.1 using Levenshtein distances (stringdist) and unrooted phylogenetic trees (ape). The public reads were run again by TCRdb, first through fastp at Q25 and then through MiXCR, and only productive beta chains were kept. One record per CDR3 amino acid sequence lists the most common genes and DNA. These V and J calls are TCRdb output, not the study's own analysis. This sample comprises about 7,100 distinct CDR3 sequences, roughly 64% of them detected only once. 22% of the sample comes from the top ten.

Turning to this clonotype: This receptor's antigen is unknown. One base away there is no much larger clone; base qualities are not given.

The treatment or condition label for this specimen denotes: approximately 11-day PBMC culture with coronavirus spike peptide pools or control peptides (ViraFEST assay). The ViraFEST assay was used in the study, in which antigen-specific T cells were expanded with peptide pools and expanded clonotypes were subsequently identified by TCR sequencing. Positive SARS-CoV-2 PCR tests in the convalescent patients dated from March to December 2020, before Alpha, Beta and Delta variants emerged in the United States. PBMCs were cultured at a few million per well in IMDM supplemented with 5% human AB serum and about 9.6 IU/ml IL-2, with approximately 9.5 ug/ml peptide pools added. Half of the culture medium was replaced with fresh IL-2-containing medium on days 3 and 7. Once the cells had been in culture for over 9 days, the EasySep CD4+ T cell isolation kit was used to isolate CD4+ T cells by negative selection. Ficoll-Paque Plus gradient centrifugation was used to isolate PBMCs from whole blood, and the isolated PBMCs were then either used fresh or cryopreserved at -140C. Each culture condition was generally run in triplicate wells.

What the work shows at the level of the full study, not this receptor alone: Nearly all vaccine-specific clones in convalescent patients (304 of 307) were mono-reactive for SARS-CoV-2 spike rather than cross-reactive with common cold coronaviruses. In convalescent patients, a median roughly 87% of post-vaccine SARS-CoV-2-reactive clones were detected only after vaccination, suggesting vaccine-specific priming. An increase in the median number of SARS-CoV-2-reactive clonotypes from approximately 20 after infection to 38 after vaccination was observed, but the change was not found to be significant. The study included relatively few convalescent patients and did not analyze early timepoints after natural infection.

This TCR derives from a human donor who had recovered from COVID-19. The sample was CD4+ T cells from blood, cultured in vitro. The chain is made from TRBV2 and TRBJ1-5; 9 nucleotides in the junction match TRBD1. The CDR3 in this case is CASRARQGGNQPQHF. The DNA sequence reads TGTGCCAGCAGAGCTAGACAGGGGGGCAATCAGCCCCAGCATTTT. The CDR3 plus the reference TRBV2 and TRBJ1-5 genes for the other parts give the full variable domain: EPEVTQTPSHQVTQMGQEVILRCVPISNHLYFYWYRQILGQKVEFLVSFYNNEISEKSEIFDDQFSVERPDGSNFTLKIRSTKLEDSAMYFCASRARQGGNQPQHFGDGTRLSIL.